The TCR beta chain under discussion was sequenced for a study of patients and donors after allogeneic stem cell transplantation. V lost 4 bases to trimming and J lost 2 bases, with 15 bases between them. Germline values: CDR1 SEHNR, CDR2 FQNEAQ (reference sequence). The CDR3 runs to 15 residues. One entry per CDR3 protein, called by TCRdb with MiXCR from the RT-PCR reads. The sample lists roughly 200,000 distinct CDR3 sequences; 38% were seen once. The sample holds a few counts of this clonotype. V and J are TRBV7-9 and TRBJ2-7; D could derive from TRBD1 or TRBD2 (5 bases each). The TCR originated in a human donor who was either an allogeneic HSCT recipient or a stem cell or donor lymphocyte infusion donor (not recorded which). It is not recorded whose cells these are; they may come from a transplant donor. Material for sequencing was blood, either unsorted or a sorted T cell fraction (not recorded which). The CDR3, as DNA: TGTGCCAGCAGCTCTTCCGGGACGGCAGCCTACGAGCAGTACTTC. Amino acid sequence: CASSSSGTAAYEQYF.